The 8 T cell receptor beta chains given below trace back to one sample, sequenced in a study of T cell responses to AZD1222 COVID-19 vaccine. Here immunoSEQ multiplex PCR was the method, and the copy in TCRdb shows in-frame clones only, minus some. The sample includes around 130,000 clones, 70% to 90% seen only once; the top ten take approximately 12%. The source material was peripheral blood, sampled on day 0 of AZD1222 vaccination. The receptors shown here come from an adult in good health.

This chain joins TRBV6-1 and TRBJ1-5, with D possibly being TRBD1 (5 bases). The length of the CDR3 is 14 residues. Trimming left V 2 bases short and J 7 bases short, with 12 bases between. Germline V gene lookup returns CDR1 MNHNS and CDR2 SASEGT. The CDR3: CASSESGWVQPQHF. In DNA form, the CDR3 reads TGTGCCAGCAGTGAATCAGGGTGGGTCCAGCCCCAGCATTTT.

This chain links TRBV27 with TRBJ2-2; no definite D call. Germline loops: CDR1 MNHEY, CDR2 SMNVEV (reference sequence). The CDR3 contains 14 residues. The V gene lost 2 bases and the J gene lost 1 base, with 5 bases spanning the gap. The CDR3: CASSLGQNTGELFF. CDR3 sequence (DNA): TGTGCCAGCAGTTTAGGGCAGAACACCGGGGAGCTGTTTTTT.

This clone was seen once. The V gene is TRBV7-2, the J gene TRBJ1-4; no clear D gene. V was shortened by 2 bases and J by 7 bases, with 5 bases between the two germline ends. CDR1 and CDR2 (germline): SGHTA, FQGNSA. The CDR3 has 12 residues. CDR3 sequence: CASSLIAEKLFF. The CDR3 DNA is TGTGCCAGCAGCTTAATTGCTGAAAAACTGTTTTTT.

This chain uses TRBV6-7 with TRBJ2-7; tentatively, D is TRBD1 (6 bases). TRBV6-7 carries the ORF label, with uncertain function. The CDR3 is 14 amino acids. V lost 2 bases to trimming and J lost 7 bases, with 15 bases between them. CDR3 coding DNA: TGTGCCAGCAGTTACGGGGGCCAAGTTGGTGAGCAGTACTTC. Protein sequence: CASSYGGQVGEQYF.

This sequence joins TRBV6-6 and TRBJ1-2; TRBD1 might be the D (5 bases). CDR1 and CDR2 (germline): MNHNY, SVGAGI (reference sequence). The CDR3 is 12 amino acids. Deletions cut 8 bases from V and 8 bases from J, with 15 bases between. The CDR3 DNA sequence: TGTGCCAGCGCCCTAGCGGGGCAAGGCTACACCTTC. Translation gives CASALAGQGYTF.

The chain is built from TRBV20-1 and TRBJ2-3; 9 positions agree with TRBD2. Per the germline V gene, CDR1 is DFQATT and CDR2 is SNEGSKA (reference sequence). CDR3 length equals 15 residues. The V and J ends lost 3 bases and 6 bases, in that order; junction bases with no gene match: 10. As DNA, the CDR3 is TGCAGTGCTAGTAGGTCTAGCGGGGTAGGTGATACGCAGTATTTT. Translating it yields CSASRSSGVGDTQYF.

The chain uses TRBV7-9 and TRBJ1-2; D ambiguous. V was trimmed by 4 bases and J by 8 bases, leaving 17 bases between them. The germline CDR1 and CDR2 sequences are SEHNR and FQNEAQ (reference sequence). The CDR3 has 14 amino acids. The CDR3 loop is CASSSSPEVTGYTF. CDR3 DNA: TGTGCCAGCAGCTCCTCCCCTGAAGTGACCGGCTACACCTTC.

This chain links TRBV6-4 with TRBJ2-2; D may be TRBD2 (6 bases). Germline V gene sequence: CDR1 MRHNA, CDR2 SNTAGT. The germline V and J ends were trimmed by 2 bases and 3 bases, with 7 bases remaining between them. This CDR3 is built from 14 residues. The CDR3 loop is CASSDGTYTGELFF. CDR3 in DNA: TGTGCCAGCAGTGACGGGACTTACACCGGGGAGCTGTTTTTT.